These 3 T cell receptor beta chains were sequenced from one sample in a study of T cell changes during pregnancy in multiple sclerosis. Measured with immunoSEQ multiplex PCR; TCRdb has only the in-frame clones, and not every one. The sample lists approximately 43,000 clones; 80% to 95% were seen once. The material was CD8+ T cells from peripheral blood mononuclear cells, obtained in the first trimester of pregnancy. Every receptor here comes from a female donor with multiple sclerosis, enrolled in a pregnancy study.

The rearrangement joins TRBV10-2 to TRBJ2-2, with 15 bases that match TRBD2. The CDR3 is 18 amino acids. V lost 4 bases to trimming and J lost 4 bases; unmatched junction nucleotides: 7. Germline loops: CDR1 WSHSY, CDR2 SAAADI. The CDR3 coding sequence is TGCGCCAGCAGTGCTGGACTAGCGGGAGGGCCGAGCACCGGGGAGCTGTTTTTT. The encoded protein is CASSAGLAGGPSTGELFF.

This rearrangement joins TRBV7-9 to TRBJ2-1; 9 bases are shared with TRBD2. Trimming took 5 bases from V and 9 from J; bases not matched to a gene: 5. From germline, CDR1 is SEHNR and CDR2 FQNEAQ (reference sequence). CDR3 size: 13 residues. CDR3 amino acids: CASSPSSGGEQFF. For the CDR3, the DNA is TGTGCCAGCAGCCCCAGTAGCGGGGGTGAGCAGTTCTTC.

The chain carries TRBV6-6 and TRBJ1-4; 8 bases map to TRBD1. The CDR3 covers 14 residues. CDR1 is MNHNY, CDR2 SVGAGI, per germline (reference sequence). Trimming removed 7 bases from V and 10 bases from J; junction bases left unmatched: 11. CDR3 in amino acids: CASTSDRAWGKLFF. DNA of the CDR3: TGTGCCAGCACCTCGGACAGGGCTTGGGGAAAACTGTTTTTT.